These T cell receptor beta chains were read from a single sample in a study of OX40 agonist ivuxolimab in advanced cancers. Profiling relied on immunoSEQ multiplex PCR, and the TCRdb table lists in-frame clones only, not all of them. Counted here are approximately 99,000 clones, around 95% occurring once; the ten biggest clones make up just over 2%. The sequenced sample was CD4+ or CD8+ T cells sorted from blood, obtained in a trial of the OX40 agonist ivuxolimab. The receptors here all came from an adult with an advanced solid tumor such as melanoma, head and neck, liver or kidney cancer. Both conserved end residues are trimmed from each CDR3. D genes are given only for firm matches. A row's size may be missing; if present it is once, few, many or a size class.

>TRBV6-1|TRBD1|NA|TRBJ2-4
ASSGRAGTGSGNIQY
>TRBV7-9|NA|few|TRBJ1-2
ASSLGGGEQAYYYT
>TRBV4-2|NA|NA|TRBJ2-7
ASSQGGPFYEQY
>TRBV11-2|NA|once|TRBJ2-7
ASSWGTSYEQY
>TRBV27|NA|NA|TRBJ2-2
ASSFRAGATGELF
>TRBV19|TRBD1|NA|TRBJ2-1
ASNPGQGGNEQF
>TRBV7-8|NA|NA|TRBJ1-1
ASSLQGMAAEAF
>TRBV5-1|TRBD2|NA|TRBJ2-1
ASSQFIAGGSYNEQF
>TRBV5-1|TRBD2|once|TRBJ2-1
ASSTGLNNEQF
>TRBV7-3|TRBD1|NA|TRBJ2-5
ASSSTGPQETQY
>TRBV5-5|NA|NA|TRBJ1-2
ASSLLRQLYGYT
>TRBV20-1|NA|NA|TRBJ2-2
SAPNAGELF
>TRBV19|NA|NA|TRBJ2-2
ASRATGELF
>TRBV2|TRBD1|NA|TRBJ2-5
AGSDRGWETQY
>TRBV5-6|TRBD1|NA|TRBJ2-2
ASSSDRAGGELF
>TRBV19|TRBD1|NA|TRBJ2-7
ASGIGQGNSYEQY
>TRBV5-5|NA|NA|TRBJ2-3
ASSHRPGLTDTQY
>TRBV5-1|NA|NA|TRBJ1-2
ASSLDGANYGYT